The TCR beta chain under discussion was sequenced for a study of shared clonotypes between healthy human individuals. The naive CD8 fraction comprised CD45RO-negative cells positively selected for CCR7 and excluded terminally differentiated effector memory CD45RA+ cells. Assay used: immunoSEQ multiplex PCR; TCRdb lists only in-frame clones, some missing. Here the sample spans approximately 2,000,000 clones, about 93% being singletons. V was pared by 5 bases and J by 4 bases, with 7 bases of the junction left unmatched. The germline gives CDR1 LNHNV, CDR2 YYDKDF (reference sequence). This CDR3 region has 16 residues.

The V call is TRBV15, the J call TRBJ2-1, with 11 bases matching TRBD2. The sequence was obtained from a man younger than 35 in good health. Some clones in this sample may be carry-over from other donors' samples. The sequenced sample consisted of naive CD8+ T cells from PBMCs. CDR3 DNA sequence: TGTGCCACCAGCGGGCCGGGACTAGCGGTTTACAATGAGCAGTTCTTC. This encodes CATSGPGLAVYNEQFF.